These 20 T cell receptor beta chains share one sample of origin, sequenced in a study of blood T cell repertoires in COVID-19 (dated by TCRdb to about 2020). Library creation used the immunoSEQ multiplex PCR assay. Drawn from immuneACCESS, this table holds only the in-frame rearrangements with V and J called that TCRdb kept. Clones are partly lost; checked studies trace under half to an unresolved V gene and leave the rest unexplained. The sample contains about 95,000 clones, about nine tenths of them found a single time. The top ten constitute about 4.9% of the sample. Sequenced: peripheral blood. Receptor source: a man between 60 and 75 years old with COVID-19, enrolled during active disease.

This clone was observed a single time. The rearrangement links TRBV19 to TRBJ2-1; D may be TRBD2 (5 bases). With 1 base removed from V and 1 base from J, the gap between germline ends came to 11 bases. CDR3 length: 16 residues. Germline assignment: CDR1 LNHDA and CDR2 SQIVND (reference sequence). CDR3 region: CASSIGRLTSYNEQFF. The CDR3 coding sequence is TGTGCCAGTAGTATAGGACGACTAACTTCCTACAATGAGCAGTTCTTC.

The V call is TRBV7-2, the J call TRBJ2-5, with D possibly being TRBD1 (8 bases). The CDR3 consists of 15 residues. Germline lookup yields CDR1 SGHTA and CDR2 FQGNSA. V was cut by 5 bases and J by 4 bases, with 17 bases left in between. The CDR3 nucleotides are TGTGCCAGCAGCCCCCGACAGGGGAGGGGAGAGACCCAGTACTTC. Translated, it gives CASSPRQGRGETQYF.

This chain joins TRBV5-1 and TRBJ2-2, with D maybe TRBD1 (6 bases). V was cut by 5 bases and J by 13 bases, with 12 bases left in between. CDR1 and CDR2 (germline): SGHRS, YFSETQ. CDR3 size: 11 residues. The chain's CDR3 is CASREQGALFF. The CDR3 DNA is TGCGCCAGCAGAGAACAGGGTGCGCTGTTTTTT.

The table lists this clone with a count of one. The chain is built from TRBV5-4 and TRBJ1-1; D call uncertain. V dropped 0 bases and J dropped 5 bases, with 11 bases sitting between them. The CDR3 sequence is 14 residues long. The germline V gene encodes CDR1 SGHNT and CDR2 YYREEE (reference sequence). The DNA for the CDR3 is TGTGCCAGCAGCTTGGGAGGTGTGGTAACTGAAGCTTTCTTT. It specifies CASSLGGVVTEAFF.

The CDR3 nucleotides read TGTGCCAACGACCTTAGCGGGCCGTCCTACAATGAGCAGTTCTTC. This gives the protein CANDLSGPSYNEQFF. The chain carries TRBV3-1 (or the pseudogene TRBV3-2) and TRBJ2-1; 7 bases align to TRBD2. The CDR3 covers 15 residues. The germline V gene encodes CDR1 LGHDT and CDR2 YNNKEL (reference sequence). V lost 10 bases and J lost 1; bases outside the gene matches: 10.

V is TRBV19 and J is TRBJ2-1; D might be TRBD2 (6 bases). Germline CDR1 LNHDA, CDR2 SQIVND (reference sequence). The ends were cut back, 5 bases at V and 7 bases at J, with 21 bases in the middle. This CDR3 has 16 amino acids. The CDR3 region has the DNA TGTGCCAGTAGTCCCCGGGGGAGCAATGTGGGGAATGAGCAGTTCTTC. As protein: CASSPRGSNVGNEQFF.

The chain has TRBV18 and TRBJ1-1; D uncertain. CDR1 and CDR2 (germline): KGHSH, LQKENI. Deletions cut 2 bases from V and 5 bases from J, with 15 bases between. CDR3 length: 15 amino acids. The CDR3 region has the DNA TGTGCCAGCTCACCATTTAATGAGGGTGGGACTGAAGCTTTCTTT. Protein sequence: CASSPFNEGGTEAFF.

J is TRBJ2-7 and V is TRBV19, with TRBD2 identical over 8 bases. The CDR3 loop spans 17 amino acids. The V and J ends lost 0 bases and 0 bases, in that order; junction bases with no gene match: 7. CDR1 and CDR2 from the germline V gene are LNHDA and SQIVND (reference sequence). The CDR3 spells CASSIDLASGLSYEQYF. In DNA, the CDR3 is TGTGCCAGTAGTATAGATCTCGCTAGCGGGCTCTCCTACGAGCAGTACTTC.

The gene calls are TRBV6-5 and TRBJ1-4; 8 bases agree with TRBD1. Per the germline V gene, CDR1 is MNHEY and CDR2 is SVGAGI. Trimming cost V 6 bases and J 5 bases; bases outside gene matches: 2. CDR3 size: 13 residues. CDR3 region: CASSRGRNEKLFF. The DNA of the CDR3 is TGTGCCAGCAGCAGGGGGCGGAATGAAAAACTGTTTTTT.

This clone was seen once. The chain couples TRBV28 to TRBJ2-1; D not certain. Trimming took 5 bases from V and 5 from J, leaving 7 bases between them. Germline values: CDR1 MDHEN, CDR2 SYDVKM. The CDR3 is 12 amino acids. The CDR3 protein is CASSPINNEQFF. The CDR3 DNA sequence: TGTGCCAGCAGTCCTATTAACAATGAGCAGTTCTTC. The full variable domain, with the rest looked up from reference TRBV28 and TRBJ2-1, is DVKVTQSSRYLVKRTGEKVFLECVQDMDHENMFWYRQDPGLGLRLIYFSYDVKMKEKGDIPEGYSVSREKKERFSLILESASTNQTSMYLCASSPINNEQFFGPGTRLTVL.

The gene calls are TRBV7-3 and TRBJ1-6; D is ambiguous. Per the germline V gene, CDR1 is SGHTA and CDR2 is FQGTGA. The CDR3 spans 13 residues. Trimming took 5 bases from V and 10 from J, leaving 12 bases between them. CDR3 nucleotide sequence: TGTGCCAGCAGCCCCGGGCGGGAATCACCCCTCCACTTT. This gives the protein CASSPGRESPLHF.

This chain connects TRBV19 to TRBJ1-1; TRBD1 matches 7 bases. The CDR3 sequence is 17 residues long. V trimming: 0 bases; J trimming: 3 bases; junction bases outside the gene matches: 10. The germline CDR1 and CDR2 sequences are LNHDA and SQIVND (reference sequence). CDR3 loop: CASSIDPSGTEDTEAFF. CDR3 sequence (DNA): TGTGCCAGTAGTATAGATCCATCCGGGACAGAAGACACTGAAGCTTTCTTT.

V gene TRBV10-1 combines with J gene TRBJ2-1; TRBD2 matches 9 bases. The CDR3 consists of 14 residues. With V trimmed by 5 bases and J by 9 bases, 8 bases remained unmatched. Germline CDR1 and CDR2: WNHNN and SYGVQD (reference sequence). The DNA for the CDR3 is TGCGCCAGCAGTCATAGCGGGAGAAGGGGTGAGCAGTTCTTC. Amino acid sequence: CASSHSGRRGEQFF.

The chain joins TRBV7-2 to TRBJ1-6; 7 bases fit TRBD1. Trimming cost V 1 base and J 8 bases; bases outside gene matches: 2. This CDR3 region has 14 residues. Germline lookup yields CDR1 SGHTA and CDR2 FQGNSA. The CDR3 coding sequence is TGTGCCAGCAGCTTAGAGGGACAGTATTCACCCCTCCACTTT. Translated, it gives CASSLEGQYSPLHF.

At least ten counts were recorded for this clone. V gene TRBV5-6 combines with J gene TRBJ1-1; 8 bases map to TRBD1. Germline V CDR1 and CDR2: SGHDT, YYEEEE. The V gene end was trimmed by 4 bases and the J gene end by 5 bases; junction bases not matched to a gene: 13. This CDR3 comprises 16 residues. The CDR3 is CASSIRSGTGGTEAFF. The CDR3 nucleotides read TGTGCCAGCAGCATCCGCTCGGGGACAGGAGGAACTGAAGCTTTCTTT.

The rearrangement links TRBV30 to TRBJ1-2; 9 bases map to TRBD1. CDR1 and CDR2 from the germline V gene are GTSNPN and SVGIG (reference sequence). The CDR3 is made up of 14 amino acids. V lost 3 bases and J lost 2; bases outside the gene matches: 4. The CDR3 DNA is TGTGCCTGGAGCCCCGACAGGGGGAACTATGGCTACACCTTC. The encoded protein is CAWSPDRGNYGYTF.

The chain uses TRBV11-3 and TRBJ1-1, with 7 bases matching TRBD1. This CDR3 has 15 amino acids. V lost 3 bases, J lost 2 bases, and 6 bases stayed unmatched. CDR1 is SGHNT and CDR2 is YENEEA in the germline V gene. CDR3 region: CASSLAGQANTEAFF. The CDR3 nucleotides read TGTGCCAGCAGCTTGGCCGGACAGGCAAACACTGAAGCTTTCTTT.

This chain uses TRBV18 with TRBJ2-5, with a possible D match to TRBD2 (5 bases). CDR1 and CDR2 (germline): KGHSH, LQKENI. This CDR3 has 13 residues. The V gene lost 6 bases and the J gene lost 7 bases, with 15 bases spanning the gap. CDR3 nucleotides: TGTGCCAGCTCGGTCGAGGGTTTAGCGACCCAGTACTTC. It specifies CASSVEGLATQYF.

Written as DNA, the CDR3 is TGTGCCAGCAGTGAGGTCTACAACACCGGGGAGCTGTTTTTT. It specifies CASSEVYNTGELFF. The rearrangement links TRBV2 to TRBJ2-2, with no clear D. The CDR3 runs to 14 residues. The germline gives CDR1 SNHLY, CDR2 FYNNEI. V dropped 3 bases and J dropped 2 bases, with 7 bases sitting between them.

The rearrangement links TRBV7-2 to TRBJ1-1; 7 bases are shared with TRBD1. Germline lookup yields CDR1 SGHTA and CDR2 FQGNSA. The CDR3 sequence is 16 residues long. V trimming: 2 bases; J trimming: 3 bases; junction bases outside the gene matches: 9. The CDR3 nucleotides are TGTGCCAGCAGCTTAACCGGGACAGTTATCTACACTGAAGCTTTCTTT. This codes for CASSLTGTVIYTEAFF.